The 27 T cell receptor beta chains presented below share a single source sample, sequenced in a study of T cells in tuberculosis. The data were produced by immunoSEQ multiplex PCR, yet TCRdb's version contains in-frame clones alone and is incomplete. The sample has over 30,000 clones; 95% to 97% are singletons. What was sequenced was PBMCs. All receptors derive from a donor aged 10 to 29 with latent tuberculosis or without tuberculosis infection.

V is TRBV29-1 and J is TRBJ1-1; possibly TRBD1 for D (6 bases). Between the trimmed V and J ends, which lost 0 bases and 4 bases, there was a span of 12 bases. The CDR3 loop spans 14 amino acids. Germline values: CDR1 SQVTM, CDR2 ANQGSEA. DNA of the CDR3: TGCAGCGTTGAAGATCTACAGGGCGGCACTGAAGCTTTCTTT. It translates to CSVEDLQGGTEAFF. The variable domain in full, completed from reference TRBV29-1 and TRBJ1-1, reads SAVISQKPSRDICQRGTSLTIQCQVDSQVTMMFWYRQQPGQSLTLIATANQGSEATYESGFVIDKFPISRPNLTFSTLTVSNMSPEDSSIYLCSVEDLQGGTEAFFGQGTRLTVV.

The chain links TRBV7-6 to TRBJ2-7; tentatively, D is TRBD1 (5 bases). The CDR3 loop spans 13 amino acids. V was trimmed by 1 base and J by 7 bases, leaving 11 bases between them. Germline V gene lookup returns CDR1 SGHVS and CDR2 FNYEAQ. The CDR3 reads CASSLGPRQEQYF. CDR3 DNA: TGTGCCAGCAGCTTAGGGCCAAGACAGGAGCAGTACTTC.

The CDR3 DNA sequence: TGTGCCAGCTCACCTGGAGGGGGCGGTCAGCCCCAGCATTTT. Encoded protein: CASSPGGGGQPQHF. J is TRBJ1-5 and V is TRBV18, with 7 bases fitting TRBD1. This CDR3 region has 14 residues. J gave up 6 bases and V 3 bases, and 5 bases lay outside the gene matches. Germline V gene lookup returns CDR1 KGHSH and CDR2 LQKENI.

This clone showed up just once. The chain recombines TRBV7-2 with TRBJ1-5; tentatively, D is TRBD1 (5 bases). V lost 3 bases and J 0 bases, leaving 9 bases between the germline ends. This CDR3 contains 15 residues. Germline values: CDR1 SGHTA, CDR2 FQGNSA. CDR3 sequence: CASSFKTGSNQPQHF. CDR3 DNA: TGTGCCAGCAGCTTTAAAACAGGTAGCAATCAGCCCCAGCATTTT.

The chain couples TRBV2 to TRBJ2-3; 8 bases are a match to TRBD2. CDR1 and CDR2 from the germline V gene are SNHLY and FYNNEI. The trim removed 0 bases at V and 7 bases at J, leaving 3 bases unmatched. The CDR3 length is 14 residues. In DNA form, the CDR3 reads TGTGCCAGCAGTGAAGCCGGGGGGGGGAATACGCAGTATTTT. Residues: CASSEAGGGNTQYF.

The genes are TRBV2 and TRBJ2-2; D is uncertain. V shed 4 bases and J shed 7 bases, with 10 bases lying between them. The germline V gene has CDR1 SNHLY and CDR2 FYNNEI. The CDR3 spans 13 residues. CDR3 residues: CASSGRPGGELFF. The CDR3 DNA follows: TGTGCCAGCAGTGGTCGCCCGGGCGGGGAGCTGTTTTTT.

V gene TRBV7-9 combines with J gene TRBJ2-4, with 8 bases aligning to TRBD1. Germline loops: CDR1 SEHNR, CDR2 FQNEAQ (reference sequence). After removal of 8 bases from V and 7 bases from J, the junction contained 4 bases not matched to a gene. This CDR3 is built from 12 residues. CDR3 sequence reads: CASRTGQNIQYF. CDR3 nucleotides: TGTGCCAGCCGGACAGGGCAGAACATTCAGTACTTC.

CDR3 DNA sequence: TGCGCCAGCAGCTTGTCAGGGGGGAGAGGCGAGACCCAGTACTTC. As protein: CASSLSGGRGETQYF. The chain has TRBV5-1 and TRBJ2-5; D perhaps matches TRBD1 (7 bases). This CDR3 is 15 amino acids long. V lost 1 base and J 5 bases, leaving 15 bases between the germline ends. Germline V gives CDR1 SGHRS, CDR2 YFSETQ.

The V gene is TRBV29-1, the J gene TRBJ2-7, with D tentatively TRBD2 (5 bases). V lost 5 bases and J 7 bases, leaving 15 bases between the germline ends. Germline CDR1 and CDR2: SQVTM and ANQGSEA. This CDR3 comprises 12 residues. As DNA, the CDR3 is TGCAGCGTTCCAAAGGAGGTGGGAGAGCAGTACTTC. Protein: CSVPKEVGEQYF.

This chain links TRBV2 with TRBJ2-3; TRBD2 aligns across 7 bases. CDR1 is SNHLY, CDR2 FYNNEI, per germline. Unmatched junction bases numbered 5, after V lost 0 bases and J lost 5 bases. This CDR3 spans 15 amino acids. CDR3 region: CASSEAGGRGDTQYF. The CDR3 DNA is TGTGCCAGCAGTGAAGCGGGAGGGCGAGGAGATACGCAGTATTTT.

This chain connects TRBV19 to TRBJ1-5, with D maybe TRBD1 (5 bases). The CDR3 has 15 amino acids. Trimming pared 3 bases from V and 0 bases from J, leaving 9 bases between. Per the germline V gene, CDR1 is LNHDA and CDR2 is SQIVND (reference sequence). CDR3 protein: CASSMLQASNQPQHF. As DNA, the CDR3 is TGTGCCAGTAGTATGTTACAGGCTAGCAATCAGCCCCAGCATTTT.

The chain couples TRBV15 to TRBJ2-7, with D possibly matching TRBD1 (5 bases). The V and J ends lost 0 bases and 7 bases respectively, with 19 bases between them. Germline V CDR1 and CDR2: LNHNV, YYDKDF (reference sequence). This CDR3 is 16 amino acids long. CDR3 coding DNA: TGTGCCACCAGCAGAGACTGGATACCTACGAAGGGGGAGCAGTACTTC. It is translated as CATSRDWIPTKGEQYF.

This chain connects TRBV6-5 to TRBJ1-3; no clear D. The V end was cut by 0 bases, the J end by 8 bases, with 8 bases between. The V gene's germline CDR1 is MNHEY and CDR2 SVGAGI. The CDR3 extends over 13 amino acids. The CDR3 nucleotides are TGTGCCAGCAGTTACTCATCGGTGGACACCATATATTTT. It specifies CASSYSSVDTIYF.

The rearrangement uses TRBV7-9 and TRBJ2-1; D remains ambiguous. In germline, CDR1 is SEHNR, CDR2 FQNEAQ (reference sequence). The V gene lost 2 bases and the J gene lost 3 bases, with 5 bases spanning the gap. The length of the CDR3 is 13 residues. CDR3 sequence (DNA): TGTGCCAGCAGCTTAATCAGCTACAATGAGCAGTTCTTC. It is translated as CASSLISYNEQFF.

This chain joins TRBV10-3 and TRBJ1-2; 7 bases align to TRBD1. Per the germline V gene, CDR1 is ENHRY and CDR2 is SYGVKD. The CDR3 loop spans 15 amino acids. V shed 4 bases, J shed 2 bases, and the junction held 7 bases outside the gene matches. CDR3 protein: CAISARTGGNYGYTF. As DNA, the CDR3 is TGTGCCATCAGTGCGAGGACAGGAGGGAACTATGGCTACACCTTC.

DNA for the CDR3: TGTGCCACCAGCAAAGCTCCGGGACTAGCGGGAGTCGAAGGGGAGCAGTACTTC. It is translated as CATSKAPGLAGVEGEQYF. V and J are TRBV15 and TRBJ2-7; 14 bases map to TRBD2. Per germline, CDR1 LNHNV and CDR2 YYDKDF (reference sequence). This CDR3 comprises 18 residues. The junction had 15 bases not matched to a gene; V was cut back by 4 bases and J by 7 bases.

This clone was seen a single time. V usage is TRBV30 and J usage is TRBJ2-7, with a possible D match to TRBD1 (6 bases). The germline V and J ends were trimmed by 4 bases and 0 bases, with 13 bases remaining between them. This CDR3 is built from 14 residues. Germline CDR1 reads GTSNPN; CDR2 reads SVGIG (reference sequence). CDR3 amino acids: CAWTIGQTSYEQYF. CDR3 coding DNA: TGTGCCTGGACGATCGGACAGACCTCCTACGAGCAGTACTTC.

The rearrangement links TRBV30 to TRBJ2-7, with D uncertain. CDR1 GTSNPN and CDR2 SVGIG come from the germline V gene (reference sequence). Trimming removed 0 bases at V and 6 bases at J, with 9 bases between. The CDR3 totals 12 residues. CDR3 loop: CAWSVMAPEQYF. The CDR3, as DNA: TGTGCCTGGAGTGTTATGGCCCCCGAGCAGTACTTC.

The chain employs TRBV7-8 and TRBJ2-1; TRBD2 agrees at 10 bases. V gave up 2 bases and J gave up 13 bases; unmatched junction bases: 2. Germline V gives CDR1 SGHVS, CDR2 FQNEAQ. CDR3 size: 12 residues. CDR3 nucleotide sequence: TGTGCCAGCAGCTTAACTAGCGGGATACAGTTCTTC. This gives the protein CASSLTSGIQFF.

This chain joins TRBV6-6 and TRBJ1-5; perhaps TRBD1 as D (5 bases). Trimming removed 3 bases at V and 3 bases at J, with 12 bases between. Germline values: CDR1 MNHNY, CDR2 SVGAGI (reference sequence). The CDR3 covers 15 residues. CDR3 coding DNA: TGTGCCAGCAGTTATAGGGGTGAGAACAATCAGCCCCAGCATTTT. Protein sequence: CASSYRGENNQPQHF.

J is TRBJ2-3 and V is TRBV2; D is possibly TRBD2 (6 bases). The CDR3 loop spans 16 amino acids. Germline CDR1 is SNHLY and CDR2 is FYNNEI. The germline V and J ends were trimmed by 4 bases and 1 base, with 15 bases remaining between them. Written as DNA, the CDR3 is TGTGCCAGCAGTGGGGGACTCCTCCATGGCACAGATACGCAGTATTTT. This codes for CASSGGLLHGTDTQYF.

The rearrangement uses TRBV28 and TRBJ1-1; 10 bases align to TRBD1. Trimming took 0 bases from V and 1 from J; bases not matched to a gene: 2. The V gene's germline CDR1 is MDHEN and CDR2 SYDVKM. The CDR3 length is 16 residues. The CDR3 sequence is CASSLWDRGANTEAFF. DNA of the CDR3: TGTGCCAGCAGTTTATGGGACAGGGGGGCGAACACTGAAGCTTTCTTT.

This clone appeared a single time. This chain links TRBV9 with TRBJ2-1; 8 nucleotides match TRBD2. The CDR3 consists of 16 residues. Germline lookup yields CDR1 SGDLS and CDR2 YYNGEE. J lost 0 bases, V lost 3 bases, and 5 bases had no gene match. CDR3 nucleotide sequence: TGTGCCAGCAGCGGACTAGCGATCAGCTCCTACAATGAGCAGTTCTTC. It specifies CASSGLAISSYNEQFF.

This chain uses TRBV4-1 with TRBJ1-1; the D gene is possibly TRBD1 (5 bases). The CDR3 extends over 15 amino acids. With 0 bases removed from V and 0 bases from J, the gap between germline ends came to 8 bases. Germline CDR1 and CDR2: MGHRA and YSYEKL. CDR3 loop: CASSQEQALNTEAFF. In DNA form, the CDR3 reads TGCGCCAGCAGCCAAGAACAGGCCCTGAACACTGAAGCTTTCTTT.

This chain connects TRBV7-6 to TRBJ2-7; 9 nucleotides align to TRBD2. CDR1 is SGHVS, CDR2 FNYEAQ, per germline. J was trimmed by 2 bases and V by 5 bases; bases with no gene match: 7. The CDR3 totals 15 residues. Here the CDR3 DNA reads TGTGCCAGCAGCCCGTCTAGCGGGGACGCCTACGAGCAGTACTTC. Protein product: CASSPSSGDAYEQYF.

The chain couples TRBV9 to TRBJ1-2, with a possible D match to TRBD1 (6 bases). Trimming stripped 3 bases from V and 7 bases from J, with 19 bases between. Germline V gene sequence: CDR1 SGDLS, CDR2 YYNGEE. This CDR3 has 15 residues. The CDR3 region has the DNA TGTGCCAGCAGCGGATCACAGGGATTGGTTCGTGGCTACACCTTC. Translated, it gives CASSGSQGLVRGYTF.

This chain joins TRBV7-7 and TRBJ2-1, with TRBD2 as a possible D gene (6 bases). CDR3 length: 13 amino acids. CDR1 and CDR2 from the germline V gene are SSHAT and FNYEAQ (reference sequence). V was pared by 5 bases and J by 4 bases, with 9 bases between. This chain's CDR3 is CASSPGGYNEQFF. In nucleotides, the CDR3 is TGTGCCAGCAGCCCCGGGGGATACAATGAGCAGTTCTTC.